This T cell receptor (beta chain) was sequenced for a study of CD8 T cells in ankylosing spondylitis. Trimming at V came to 1 base and at J to 2 bases, leaving 9 bases not matched to a gene. This CDR3 has 16 amino acids. In germline, CDR1 is DFQATT, CDR2 SNEGSKA (reference sequence). Scientists made TCR beta libraries using quantitative 5'-RACE with molecular barcodes. TCRdb processed the 5' RACE reads anew with MiXCR; each CDR3 protein has one entry. The table includes hundreds of thousands of distinct CDR3 sequences, roughly 26% detected once. On this clonotype itself: What it binds is not known.

Study findings and constraints: Made up of 7 to 9 highly homologous variants, a TCR beta motif appeared characteristic of ankylosing spondylitis blood. Peripheral blood samples showed relatively rare disease-linked clones, and these clones were CD8+. Significant enrichment of disease-linked clones was reported in matched ankylosing spondylitis synovial fluid. In the blood and synovial fluid of reactive arthritis, some motif variants had been previously reported.

The source material was blood, either unsorted or a sorted T cell fraction (not recorded which). The rearrangement joins TRBV20-1 to TRBJ2-3, with TRBD2 matching 7 bases. The clonotype originates from a male donor with ankylosing spondylitis. CDR3 nucleotide sequence: TGCAGTGCTAGAGGCAACAGCGGGGCAGACACAGATACGCAGTATTTT. Translated: CSARGNSGADTDTQYF.